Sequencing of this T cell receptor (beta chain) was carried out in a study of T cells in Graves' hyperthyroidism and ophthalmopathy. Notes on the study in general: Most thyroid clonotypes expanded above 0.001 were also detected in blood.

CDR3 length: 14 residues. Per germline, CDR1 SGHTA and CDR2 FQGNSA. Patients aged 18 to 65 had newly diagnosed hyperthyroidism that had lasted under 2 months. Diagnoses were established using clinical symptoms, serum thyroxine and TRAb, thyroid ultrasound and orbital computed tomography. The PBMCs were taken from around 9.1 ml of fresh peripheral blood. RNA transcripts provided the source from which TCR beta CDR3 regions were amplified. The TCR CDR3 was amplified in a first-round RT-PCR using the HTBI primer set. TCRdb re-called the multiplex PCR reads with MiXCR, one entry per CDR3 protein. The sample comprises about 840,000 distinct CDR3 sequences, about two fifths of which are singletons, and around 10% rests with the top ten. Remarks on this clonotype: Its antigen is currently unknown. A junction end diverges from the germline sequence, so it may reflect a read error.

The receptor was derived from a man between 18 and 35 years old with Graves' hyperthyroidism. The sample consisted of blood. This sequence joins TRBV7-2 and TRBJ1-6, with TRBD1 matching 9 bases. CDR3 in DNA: TGCGCCAGCAGCCAAGGGGACAGGGCTTCACCCCTCCACTTT. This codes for CASSQGDRASPLHF.